This T cell receptor (beta chain) was recorded in a study of T cell changes during pregnancy in multiple sclerosis. The CDR3 contains 14 residues. Trimming left V 3 bases short and J 5 bases short, with 13 bases between. Germline V gene sequence: CDR1 LNHDA, CDR2 SQIVND (reference sequence). TCRdb's copy holds only in-frame clones and misses some; the assay was immunoSEQ multiplex PCR. The data hold about 80,000 clones, with about 90% observed a single time. The source is a female donor with multiple sclerosis, enrolled in a pregnancy study. V is TRBV19 and J is TRBJ1-1; unclear D gene. The source material was peripheral blood, sampled before pregnancy. DNA for the CDR3: TGTGCCAGTAGTATCCTAACGGGAGGGACTGAAGCTTTCTTT. It encodes CASSILTGGTEAFF.